This T cell receptor (beta chain) was observed in a study of T cell responses to AZD1222 COVID-19 vaccine. This clone was recorded only once. Its matching antigen is unknown. Overall study results and limits: Clonal diversity was possibly underestimated; the donors were predominantly white British and more often female. Repertoires were obtained only post-peak T cell response. With two AZD1222 doses given, Spike-specific TCR breadth and depth both rose.

Data came from immunoSEQ multiplex PCR; TCRdb stores just in-frame clones and leaves some out. The data show 150,000 to 250,000 clones, about 93% seen once. The length of the CDR3 is 17 residues. The germline CDR1 and CDR2 sequences are SGHKS and YYEKEE (reference sequence). V dropped 2 bases and J dropped 5 bases, with 23 bases sitting between them. Pooling covered second doses at about 4 or about 12 weeks. The sequence was obtained from an adult who received the AZD1222 COVID-19 vaccine. The V call is TRBV5-5, the J call TRBJ2-7; D could derive from TRBD1 or TRBD2 (7 bases each). The material was peripheral blood, obtained 28 days after the second AZD1222 dose. This CDR3 is CASSFLYSRAGGDEQYF. CDR3 in DNA: TGTGCCAGCAGCTTTTTATACAGTAGGGCAGGGGGGGACGAGCAGTACTTC.